What follows are 8 T cell receptor beta chains derived from one specimen sequenced in a study of T cells after yellow fever vaccination. One entry per CDR3 protein, called by TCRdb with MiXCR from the 5' RACE reads. The sample includes 100,000 to 150,000 distinct CDR3 sequences, 8.9% of them seen just once. Sequencing used CD8+ T cells sorted from PBMCs, obtained on the day of the yellow fever booster vaccination. Receptor source: a man between 18 and 29 years old who received the YFV17D yellow fever vaccine.

This clonotype was recorded a few times. The chain employs TRBV4-3 and TRBJ1-5, with 10 bases matching TRBD1. The CDR3 is 17 amino acids. The V and J ends lost 0 bases and 7 bases, in that order; junction bases with no gene match: 9. CDR1 and CDR2 from the germline V gene are LGHNA and YSLEER. CDR3 in DNA: TGCGCCAGCAGCCAAGACTATGGGACAGGGGTTAGCCAGCCCCAGCATTTT. Translation: CASSQDYGTGVSQPQHF.

This clonotype occurred many times. The V and J genes are TRBV4-1 and TRBJ1-2; 7 positions match TRBD1. The CDR3 consists of 15 residues. CDR1 is MGHRA and CDR2 is YSYEKL in the germline V gene. V trimming: 0 bases; J trimming: 2 bases; junction bases outside the gene matches: 3. The CDR3 spells CASSQEGGRNYGYTF. The CDR3 DNA reads TGCGCCAGCAGCCAAGAAGGGGGCAGAAACTATGGCTACACCTTC.

This clonotype came up a few times. The rearrangement links TRBV12-3 or TRBV12-4 to TRBJ1-2; D is undetermined. Trimming left V 2 bases short and J 5 bases short, with 18 bases between. The CDR3 spans 16 residues. CDR3 sequence: CASSLNLRGGTYGYTF. The CDR3 DNA sequence: TGTGCCAGCAGTTTAAACCTCCGAGGCGGAACGTATGGCTACACCTTC.

This clonotype was seen more than once but under ten times. The V call is TRBV4-2, the J call TRBJ2-2; weak D call: TRBD2 (7 bases). This CDR3 region has 16 residues. In germline, CDR1 is LGHNA, CDR2 YNFKEQ. Trimming removed 0 bases at V and 9 bases at J, with 17 bases between. The CDR3 bases are TGTGCCAGCAGCCAAGACCCCGCGGGGGCCTCGCGGGAGCTGTTTTTT. It codes for CASSQDPAGASRELFF.

The chain combines TRBV7-6 with TRBJ2-1, with TRBD2 matching 9 bases. Germline-derived CDR1 and CDR2 are SGHVS and FNYEAQ. V shed 5 bases and J 8 bases; nucleotides not matched to a gene: 13. CDR3 length: 16 residues. The CDR3 protein is CASSVGRGGAFDEQFF. CDR3 nucleotide sequence: TGTGCCAGCAGCGTTGGGCGCGGGGGGGCCTTCGATGAGCAGTTCTTC.

This clonotype was seen more than once but under ten times. The chain joins TRBV7-9 to TRBJ2-5; 7 bases line up with TRBD1. Trimming at V came to 5 bases and at J to 1 base, leaving 4 bases not matched to a gene. This CDR3 is 14 amino acids long. Germline-derived CDR1 and CDR2 are SEHNR and FQNEAQ (reference sequence). CDR3 protein: CASSIDRVQETQYF. The DNA for the CDR3 is TGTGCCAGCAGCATTGACAGGGTCCAAGAGACCCAGTACTTC.

The V call is TRBV7-6, the J call TRBJ2-5; D perhaps matches TRBD2 (5 bases). Germline V gene sequence: CDR1 SGHVS, CDR2 FNYEAQ. Trimming left V 1 base short and J 5 bases short, with 17 bases between. This CDR3 is built from 16 residues. The CDR3 loop reads CASSLGEGPYSETQYF. In nucleotides, the CDR3 is TGTGCCAGCAGCTTAGGAGAGGGTCCGTATTCTGAGACCCAGTACTTC. Full variable domain (outside the CDR3, taken from reference TRBV7-6 and TRBJ2-5): GAGVSQSPRYKVTKRGQDVALRCDPISGHVSLYWYRQALGQGPEFLTYFNYEAQQDKSGLPNDRFSAERPEGSISTLTIQRTEQRDSAMYRCASSLGEGPYSETQYFGPGTRLLVL.

This clonotype has a count of ten or more. The gene calls are TRBV20-1 and TRBJ2-4; D perhaps matches TRBD1 (5 bases). The CDR3 length is 13 residues. The germline CDR1 and CDR2 sequences are DFQATT and SNEGSKA (reference sequence). The V end lost 5 bases, the J end lost 6 bases, and 14 bases lay between the germline ends. CDR3 in amino acids: CSAEQENSNIQYF. DNA of the CDR3: TGCAGTGCTGAACAGGAGAACTCAAACATTCAGTACTTC.